The subject of this entry is one TCR beta chain. The antigen is unknown. The entry originates in a study of OX40 agonist ivuxolimab in advanced cancers. Across the study: Age averaged 60 years (range roughly 20 to 90), and 80% to 90% were male. Study results and caveats: Circulating CD4+ and CD8+ T cells showed clonal expansion by week 6 at 0.1 to 3.0 mg/kg. People who partly responded at 0.1-3.0 mg/kg had some of the least clonal expansion seen.

The cohort excluded patients with autoimmune disease history or systemic immunosuppression. The CDR3 sequence is 14 residues long. Trimming took off 1 base at V and 1 base at J, with 8 bases between the two ends. Germline CDR1 and CDR2: SGHDT and YYEEEE. The repertoire was sequenced with immunoSEQ multiplex PCR; TCRdb's copy has only in-frame clones and lacks some. The sample contains 20,000 to 30,000 clones, about nine tenths of which appear only once. V usage is TRBV5-6 and J usage is TRBJ2-5, with D unclear. The origin of this receptor is an adult with an advanced solid tumor such as melanoma, head and neck, liver or kidney cancer. The sample was CD4+ or CD8+ T cells sorted from blood, taken in a trial of the OX40 agonist ivuxolimab. The CDR3 here is CASSLYSAQETQYF. CDR3 in DNA: TGTGCCAGCAGCTTGTATTCAGCCCAAGAGACCCAGTACTTC.